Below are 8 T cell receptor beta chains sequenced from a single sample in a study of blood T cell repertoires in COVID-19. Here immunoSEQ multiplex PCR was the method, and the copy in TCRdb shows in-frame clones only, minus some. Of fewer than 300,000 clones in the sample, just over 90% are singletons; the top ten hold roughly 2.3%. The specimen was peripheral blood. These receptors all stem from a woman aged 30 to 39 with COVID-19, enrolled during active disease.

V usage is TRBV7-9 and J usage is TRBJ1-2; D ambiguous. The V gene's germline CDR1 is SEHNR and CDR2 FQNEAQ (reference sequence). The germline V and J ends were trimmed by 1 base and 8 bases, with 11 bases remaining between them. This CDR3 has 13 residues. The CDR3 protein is CASSLVGLGGYTF. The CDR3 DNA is TGTGCCAGCAGCTTAGTAGGACTTGGGGGCTACACCTTC.

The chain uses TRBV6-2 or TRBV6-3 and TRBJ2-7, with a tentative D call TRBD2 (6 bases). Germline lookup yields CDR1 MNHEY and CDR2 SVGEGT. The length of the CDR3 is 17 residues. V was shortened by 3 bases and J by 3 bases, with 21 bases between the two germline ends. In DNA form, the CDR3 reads TGTGCCAGCAGTTATTCGTGGAGGGCCGCAGTTAACTACGAGCAGTACTTC. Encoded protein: CASSYSWRAAVNYEQYF.

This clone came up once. The CDR3 nucleotides are TGTGCCAGCAGCCAAGGACTAGCGGGGGTGCCCTACAATGAGCAGTTCTTC. Translated, it gives CASSQGLAGVPYNEQFF. The V gene is TRBV3-1 (or the pseudogene TRBV3-2), the J gene TRBJ2-1, with 12 bases lining up with TRBD2. V lost 1 base and J lost 2; bases outside the gene matches: 3. Germline loops: CDR1 LGHDT, CDR2 YNNKEL (reference sequence). The CDR3 spans 17 residues.

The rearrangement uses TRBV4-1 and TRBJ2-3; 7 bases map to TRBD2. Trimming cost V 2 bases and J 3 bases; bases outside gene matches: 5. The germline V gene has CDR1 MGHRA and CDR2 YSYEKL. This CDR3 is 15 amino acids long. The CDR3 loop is CASSQPGLETDTQYF. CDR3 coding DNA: TGCGCCAGCAGCCAACCCGGACTAGAAACAGATACGCAGTATTTT.

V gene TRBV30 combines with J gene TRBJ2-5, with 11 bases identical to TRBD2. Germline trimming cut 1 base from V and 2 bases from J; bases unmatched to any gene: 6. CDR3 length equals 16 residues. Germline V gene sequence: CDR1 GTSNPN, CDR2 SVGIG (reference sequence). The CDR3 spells CAWSGIAGGFQETQYF. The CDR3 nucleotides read TGTGCCTGGAGTGGAATAGCGGGAGGGTTTCAAGAGACCCAGTACTTC.

CDR3 sequence (DNA): TGTGCCAGCAGCCGAGGGACTAGCGGGCGGATTTCCTACGAGCAGTACTTC. This gives the protein CASSRGTSGRISYEQYF. The chain joins TRBV5-4 to TRBJ2-7; 12 nucleotides match TRBD2. Unmatched junction bases numbered 9, after V lost 4 bases and J lost 1 base. CDR1 and CDR2 (germline): SGHNT, YYREEE (reference sequence). The CDR3 runs to 17 residues.

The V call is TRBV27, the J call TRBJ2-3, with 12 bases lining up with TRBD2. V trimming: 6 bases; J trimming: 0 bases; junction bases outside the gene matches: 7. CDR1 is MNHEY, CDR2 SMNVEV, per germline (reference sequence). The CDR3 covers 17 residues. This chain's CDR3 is CASSRGTSGFSTDTQYF. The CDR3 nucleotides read TGTGCCAGCAGCCGAGGGACTAGCGGGTTTAGCACAGATACGCAGTATTTT.

The CDR3 region has the DNA TGTGCCAGCAGGTTCGACAGCAACTATGGCTACACCTTC. This encodes CASRFDSNYGYTF. The chain links TRBV28 to TRBJ1-2, with a tentative D call TRBD1 (5 bases). V was pared by 6 bases and J by 2 bases, with 10 bases between. The V gene's germline CDR1 is MDHEN and CDR2 SYDVKM. The CDR3 is 13 amino acids.